The 15 T cell receptor beta chains listed next were all sequenced from one sample in a study of OX40 agonist ivuxolimab in advanced cancers. Sequencing was performed with immunoSEQ multiplex PCR; in TCRdb, only in-frame clones are kept and a portion is missing. The sample carries some 57,000 clones, over 80% recorded once. The sample consisted of CD4+ or CD8+ T cells sorted from blood, taken in a trial of the OX40 agonist ivuxolimab. The receptors were sampled from an adult with an advanced solid tumor such as melanoma, head and neck, liver or kidney cancer.

The rearrangement links TRBV10-3 to TRBJ2-3, with D possibly being TRBD1 or TRBD2 (5 bases each). Per the germline V gene, CDR1 is ENHRY and CDR2 is SYGVKD. This CDR3 is 13 amino acids long. V gave up 5 bases and J gave up 3 bases, with 9 bases separating them. The CDR3 nucleotides are TGTGCCATCAGTTTTGAGGGGACAGATACGCAGTATTTT. Amino acids: CAISFEGTDTQYF.

The chain couples TRBV28 to TRBJ2-2; no definite D call. CDR1 is MDHEN, CDR2 SYDVKM, per germline. The CDR3 loop spans 13 amino acids. V lost 4 bases and J lost 3, with 6 bases in between. The CDR3, as DNA: TGTGCCAGCAGTTACTCCGACACCGGGGAGCTGTTTTTT. Translated: CASSYSDTGELFF.

The CDR3 DNA follows: TGTGCCAGCAGCGATGACAGGGGGCTTGGGACCCAGTACTTC. Translating it yields CASSDDRGLGTQYF. The rearrangement joins TRBV7-2 to TRBJ2-5; 10 nucleotides align to TRBD1. Germline loops: CDR1 SGHTA, CDR2 FQGNSA. This CDR3 region has 14 residues. Trimming cost V 5 bases and J 7 bases; bases outside gene matches: 7.

This clone came up a few times. This rearrangement joins TRBV19 to TRBJ2-2; possible D gene TRBD1, 5 bases. Trimming stripped 3 bases from V and 6 bases from J, with 11 bases between. CDR1 is LNHDA, CDR2 SQIVND, per germline (reference sequence). The CDR3 loop spans 14 amino acids. The chain's CDR3 is CASSMYTGAGELFF. The CDR3 DNA sequence: TGTGCCAGTAGTATGTATACAGGCGCCGGGGAGCTGTTTTTT.

This chain joins TRBV27 and TRBJ2-2; D is unresolved. Germline CDR1 and CDR2: MNHEY and SMNVEV (reference sequence). V was clipped by 3 bases and J by 3 bases, with 5 bases between them. The CDR3 runs to 13 residues. CDR3 in amino acids: CASSFRDTGELFF. DNA for the CDR3: TGTGCCAGCAGTTTTCGGGACACCGGGGAGCTGTTTTTT.

V is TRBV7-9 and J is TRBJ1-1, with D possibly matching TRBD1 (5 bases). V dropped 4 bases and J dropped 8 bases, with 11 bases sitting between them. This CDR3 is 12 amino acids long. From germline, CDR1 is SEHNR and CDR2 FQNEAQ (reference sequence). The CDR3 DNA is TGTGCCAGCAGCTCAAGGGGCCCCGAAGCTTTCTTT. Translated: CASSSRGPEAFF. Using reference TRBV7-9 and TRBJ1-1 for the parts outside the CDR3, the full variable domain is DTGVSQNPRHKITKRGQNVTFRCDPISEHNRLYWYRQTLGQGPEFLTYFQNEAQLEKSRLLSDRFSAERPKGSFSTLEIQRTEQGDSAMYLCASSSRGPEAFFGQGTRLTVV.

This clone occurred once. This chain uses TRBV18 with TRBJ2-7; TRBD1 might be the D (7 bases). V was trimmed by 5 bases and J by 7 bases, leaving 21 bases between them. The CDR3 runs to 15 residues. CDR1 is KGHSH, CDR2 LQKENI, per germline. In DNA form, the CDR3 reads TGTGCCAGCTCATCCCCCGGAAAGGGGGCGGGAGAGCAGTACTTC. Translation: CASSSPGKGAGEQYF.

The chain has TRBV19 and TRBJ2-1; tentative D call: TRBD1 (5 bases). Germline CDR1 reads LNHDA; CDR2 reads SQIVND (reference sequence). The CDR3 runs to 14 residues. Deletions cut 0 bases from V and 12 bases from J, with 15 bases between. The CDR3: CASSIEPRADGQFF. The CDR3, as DNA: TGTGCCAGTAGTATAGAACCCAGGGCGGATGGGCAGTTCTTC.

This clone has only one observation. The chain uses TRBV2 and TRBJ1-5; 10 bases agree with TRBD1. The CDR3 is made up of 14 amino acids. The V and J ends lost 7 bases and 7 bases, in that order; junction bases with no gene match: 7. The germline gives CDR1 SNHLY, CDR2 FYNNEI. The CDR3 region has the DNA TGTGCCAGCATGACCGGGGACAGGGGCCAGCCCCAGCATTTT. This codes for CASMTGDRGQPQHF.

This chain connects TRBV27 to TRBJ1-2; D gene ambiguous. The CDR3 totals 16 residues. Germline-derived CDR1 and CDR2 are MNHEY and SMNVEV (reference sequence). With 3 bases removed from V and 4 bases from J, the gap between germline ends came to 18 bases. The CDR3 sequence: CASSFPKQPLGYGYTF. The CDR3 nucleotides read TGTGCCAGCAGTTTCCCCAAGCAGCCCCTTGGCTATGGCTACACCTTC.

The rearrangement links TRBV6-5 to TRBJ2-5; D may be TRBD2 (6 bases). Germline CDR1 and CDR2: MNHEY and SVGAGI. Between the trimmed V and J ends, which lost 4 bases and 2 bases, there was a span of 11 bases. This CDR3 has 14 residues. Here the CDR3 reads CASSFGGAQETQYF. The CDR3 nucleotides are TGTGCCAGCAGTTTCGGAGGGGCTCAAGAGACCCAGTACTTC.

The V gene is TRBV6-5, the J gene TRBJ2-5; 8 positions match TRBD2. The CDR3 covers 15 residues. Unmatched junction bases numbered 9, after V lost 4 bases and J lost 5 bases. CDR1 is MNHEY and CDR2 is SVGAGI in the germline V gene. The chain's CDR3 is CASSSPGLAFETQYF. The CDR3 nucleotides are TGTGCCAGCAGTTCCCCCGGACTAGCATTTGAGACCCAGTACTTC.

The chain joins TRBV6-5 to TRBJ2-4, with 8 bases identical to TRBD1. The V segment lost 2 bases and the J segment 12 bases; nucleotides outside the gene matches: 9. Germline V gene data show CDR1 as MNHEY and CDR2 as SVGAGI. The CDR3 contains 14 residues. CDR3 region: CASSYRGQENSQYF. For the CDR3, the DNA is TGTGCCAGCAGTTACCGGGGACAGGAGAACTCTCAGTACTTC.

This clone appeared once. V usage is TRBV30 and J usage is TRBJ2-7; D may be TRBD1 (6 bases). Trimming cost V 8 bases and J 5 bases, with 19 bases left between them. CDR1 is GTSNPN and CDR2 is SVGIG in the germline V gene (reference sequence). This CDR3 is 13 amino acids long. This chain's CDR3 is CARALKQGNEQYF. The CDR3 bases are TGTGCCCGGGCTCTGAAACAGGGTAACGAGCAGTACTTC.

This clone was found a few times. The rearrangement joins TRBV7-6 to TRBJ1-2, with D unclear. The CDR3 has 13 amino acids. CDR1 is SGHVS and CDR2 is FNYEAQ in the germline V gene. V was trimmed by 3 bases and J by 2 bases, leaving 7 bases between them. The CDR3 DNA reads TGTGCCAGCAGCTTCACTCCCAACTATGGCTACACCTTC. It codes for CASSFTPNYGYTF. Complete variable domain (other parts from reference TRBV7-6 and TRBJ1-2): GAGVSQSPRYKVTKRGQDVALRCDPISGHVSLYWYRQALGQGPEFLTYFNYEAQQDKSGLPNDRFSAERPEGSISTLTIQRTEQRDSAMYRCASSFTPNYGYTFGSGTRLTVV.